This T cell receptor beta chain was recovered during a study of blood T cells in healthy people across ages. Points from the study as a whole: Diversity figures derived from one million T cells were judged to underestimate the true value.

The CDR3 covers 12 residues. The V end was cut by 3 bases, the J end by 3 bases, with 6 bases between. A sample-barcoded 5' primer and a J-beta primer mix were used in a second PCR of about 7 to 12 cycles. TCRdb itself ran the 5' RACE reads through MiXCR, one entry per CDR3 protein. The sample shows about 590,000 distinct CDR3 sequences, about 30% of them seen only once. About this clonotype itself: Its specificity is not known.

The gene calls are TRBV12-3 or TRBV12-4 and TRBJ2-7; D is ambiguous. Sequenced material: blood. The source of this sequence is a woman at least 80 years old in good health. The CDR3 DNA is TGTGCCAGCAGTTTGTGGAACTACGAGCAGTACTTC. It translates to CASSLWNYEQYF.